These 5 T cell receptor beta chains originate from one sample sequenced in a study of blood T cell repertoires in COVID-19. The protocol was immunoSEQ multiplex PCR, while the TCRdb copy is restricted to in-frame clones and leaves out a portion. The sample carries around 65,000 clones, approximately 91% recorded once. Material: peripheral blood. These receptors all come from a human donor in a cohort sampled during active COVID-19.

The CDR3 nucleotides are TGTGCCAGCAGTCAGGGTTCCTACGAGCAGTACTTC. It translates to CASSQGSYEQYF. V usage is TRBV6-5 and J usage is TRBJ2-7; tentative D call: TRBD1 (5 bases). Trimming removed 5 bases from V and 1 base from J, with 6 bases in between. This CDR3 has 12 residues. CDR1 is MNHEY and CDR2 is SVGAGI in the germline V gene.

In DNA, the CDR3 is TGTGCCAGCAGCTCCGGGACCCGCGGGACGTTGGATACGCAGTATTTT. Translated: CASSSGTRGTLDTQYF. The chain couples TRBV7-3 to TRBJ2-3, with a weak D call TRBD2 (6 bases). CDR1 and CDR2 from the germline V gene are SGHTA and FQGTGA. There are 16 residues in the CDR3. V lost 4 bases, J lost 6 bases, and 20 bases lay in between.

The gene calls are TRBV9 and TRBJ2-3; TRBD1 matches 10 bases. The CDR3 loop spans 14 amino acids. Germline V gene sequence: CDR1 SGDLS, CDR2 YYNGEE. J gave up 3 bases and V 6 bases, and 4 bases lay outside the gene matches. CDR3 in DNA: TGTGCCAGCAACGGGGACAGGGGAACAGATACGCAGTATTTT. This translates into CASNGDRGTDTQYF.

This chain connects TRBV13 to TRBJ2-5; tentative D call: TRBD1 (6 bases). V was shortened by 4 bases and J by 2 bases, with 8 bases between the two germline ends. The germline CDR1 and CDR2 sequences are PRHDT and FYEKMQ (reference sequence). The CDR3 loop spans 13 amino acids. The CDR3 loop reads CASSSQGQETQYF. CDR3 DNA: TGTGCCAGCAGCTCACAGGGTCAAGAGACCCAGTACTTC.

V usage is TRBV20-1 and J usage is TRBJ1-5; perhaps TRBD1 as D (6 bases). Looked up from germline, CDR1 is DFQATT and CDR2 is SNEGSKA (reference sequence). V lost 3 bases and J lost 9, with 15 bases in between. The CDR3 extends over 13 amino acids. CDR3 sequence reads: CSASGGQEGPQHF. In DNA form, the CDR3 reads TGCAGTGCTAGTGGGGGGCAGGAAGGGCCCCAGCATTTT.